The clone carrying this T cell receptor beta chain was detected ten times or more. What it recognizes is unknown. The record originates from a study of T cells in Graves' hyperthyroidism and ophthalmopathy. Findings and caveats of the study: Among clonotypes expanded in thyroid above 0.001, most were also found in blood.

Amplification of TCR beta CDR3 regions was performed using RNA transcripts as template. The HTBI primer set was used in a first-round RT-PCR of the TCR CDR3. TCRdb independently ran MiXCR on the multiplex PCR reads; one entry per CDR3 protein. The repertoire holds fewer than 200,000 distinct CDR3 sequences, with less than 10% as singletons. Disease duration under 2 months; hyperthyroidism patients were aged 18 to 65. Diagnostic assessment was based on clinical symptoms, serum thyroxine and TRAb, thyroid ultrasound and orbital computed tomography. The CDR3 spans 19 residues. V lost 3 bases and J lost 2; bases outside the gene matches: 12. Germline CDR1 reads SGHAT; CDR2 reads FQNNGV.

This TCR was recovered from a young woman with Graves' hyperthyroidism that later progressed to Graves' ophthalmopathy. Sequencing input: blood. The chain combines TRBV11-2 with TRBJ2-5; 13 bases match TRBD2. CDR3 nucleotide sequence: TGTGCCAGCAGCTTCCCCCGACTAGCGGGGGGCCAAGTACAAGAGACCCAGTACTTC. The encoded protein is CASSFPRLAGGQVQETQYF. The full variable domain, rest sourced from reference TRBV11-2 and TRBJ2-5, is EAGVAQSPRYKIIEKRQSVAFWCNPISGHATLYWYQQILGQGPKLLIQFQNNGVVDDSQLPKDRFSAERLKGVDSTLKIQPAKLEDSAVYLCASSFPRLAGGQVQETQYFGPGTRLLVL.